The sequence of this T cell receptor (beta chain) was determined in a study of T cell responses to AZD1222 COVID-19 vaccine. With respect to this clone: Its matching antigen is unknown.

Profiled with immunoSEQ multiplex PCR; TCRdb holds only in-frame clones, not every one. This table has 95,000 to 110,000 clones, 75% to 95% appearing once. Researchers grouped second doses given at about 4 or about 12 weeks into one pool. Trimming removed 5 bases from V and 2 bases from J, with 11 bases in between. Germline CDR1 is SGHNT and CDR2 is YENEEA. The CDR3 is 14 residues long. Study-level points and caveats: Recipients of AZD1222 seropositive at baseline numbered only five or six.

The sequence was obtained from an adult who received the AZD1222 COVID-19 vaccine. The chain uses TRBV11-3 and TRBJ2-3, with D possibly matching TRBD2 (7 bases). The sample was peripheral blood, taken 28 days after the second AZD1222 dose. The CDR3 DNA is TGTGCCAGCAGCAGAGGGGGGGTCACAGATACGCAGTATTTT. Its translation is CASSRGGVTDTQYF.